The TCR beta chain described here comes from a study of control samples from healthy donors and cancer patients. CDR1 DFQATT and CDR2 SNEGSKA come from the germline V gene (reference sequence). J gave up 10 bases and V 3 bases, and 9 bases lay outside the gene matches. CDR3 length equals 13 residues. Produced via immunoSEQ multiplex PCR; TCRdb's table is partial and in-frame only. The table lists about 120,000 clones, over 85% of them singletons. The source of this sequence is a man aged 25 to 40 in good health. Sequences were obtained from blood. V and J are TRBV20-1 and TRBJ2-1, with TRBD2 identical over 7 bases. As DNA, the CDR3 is TGCAGTGCTAGTCCCGGACTAGTCTTAGAGCAGTTCTTC. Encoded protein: CSASPGLVLEQFF.